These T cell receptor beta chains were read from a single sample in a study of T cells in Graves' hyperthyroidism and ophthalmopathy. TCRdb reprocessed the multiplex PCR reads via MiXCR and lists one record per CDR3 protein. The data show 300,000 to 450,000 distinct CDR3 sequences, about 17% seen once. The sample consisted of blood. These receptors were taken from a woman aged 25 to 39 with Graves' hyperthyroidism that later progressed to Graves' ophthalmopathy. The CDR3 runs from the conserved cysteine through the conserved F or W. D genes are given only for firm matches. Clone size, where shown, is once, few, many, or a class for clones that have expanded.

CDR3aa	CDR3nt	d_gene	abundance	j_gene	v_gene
CASSQTGVYEQYF	TGTGCCAGCAGTCAGACAGGCGTGTACGAGCAGTACTTC	-	many	TRBJ2-7	TRBV27
CASSSLGLAGARTDTQYF	TGTGCCAGCAGCTCCCTGGGGTTAGCGGGAGCGCGCACAGATACGCAGTATTTT	TRBD2	-	TRBJ2-3	TRBV11-2
CASSLAYFAGANVLTF	TGCGCCAGCAGCTTGGCGTATTTCGCTGGGGCCAACGTCCTGACTTTC	-	-	TRBJ2-6	TRBV5-1
CASRWTSGETDTQYF	TGTGCCAGCAGATGGACTAGCGGTGAAACAGATACGCAGTATTTT	TRBD2	-	TRBJ2-3	TRBV2
CSALRTSGGLLSYEQYF	TGCAGTGCTCTACGGACTAGCGGGGGCCTTCTCTCCTACGAGCAGTACTTC	TRBD2	few	TRBJ2-7	TRBV20-1
CSAPSLSLTEAFF	TGCAGCGCCCCATCTCTGTCGCTCACTGAAGCTTTCTTT	-	-	TRBJ1-1	TRBV29-1
CASSSLNRGSYGYTF	TGTGCCAGCAGTTCCCTGAACAGGGGGTCCTATGGCTACACCTTC	TRBD1	few	TRBJ1-2	TRBV28
CASSGLAGSSYNEQFF	TGTGCCAGCAGTGGACTAGCGGGGAGCTCCTACAATGAGCAGTTCTTC	TRBD2	-	TRBJ2-1	TRBV6-1
CSVMPSGEVTRIYNEQFF	TGCAGTGTCATGCCGTCCGGGGAAGTCACCAGAATATACAATGAGCAGTTCTTC	-	many	TRBJ2-1	TRBV20-1
CASSFGQTNTEAFF	TGTGCCAGCAGCTTTGGACAGACGAACACTGAAGCTTTCTTT	-	many	TRBJ1-1	TRBV7-9
CSARVPPGAEAFF	TGCAGTGCTAGAGTGCCGCCCGGGGCTGAAGCTTTCTTT	-	many	TRBJ1-1	TRBV20-1
CASSFLAATSTDTQYF	TGTGCCAGCAGTTTTCTAGCGGCTACTAGCACAGATACGCAGTATTTT	TRBD2	many	TRBJ2-3	TRBV27
CAWSSRRVTGNTIYF	TGTGCCTGGAGTTCTCGCAGGGTAACTGGAAACACCATATATTTT	-	many	TRBJ1-3	TRBV30
CASSLPELGAYEQYF	TGTGCCAGCAGTTTACCGGAGCTGGGAGCGTACGAGCAGTACTTC	-	many	TRBJ2-7	TRBV28
CSARGASGSYEQYF	TGCAGTGCTAGAGGCGCTAGCGGATCCTACGAGCAGTACTTC	TRBD2	-	TRBJ2-7	TRBV20-1
CASSELAGETQYF	TGTGCCAGCAGTGAACTAGCTGGGGAGACCCAGTACTTC	-	-	TRBJ2-5	TRBV6-1
CSAWISSHQPQHF	TGCAGTGCCTGGATCTCTTCACATCAGCCCCAGCATTTT	-	-	TRBJ1-5	TRBV20-1
CASSPRPGQELLFYGYTF	TGTGCCAGCAGCCCCAGGCCGGGACAGGAATTACTTTTCTATGGCTACACCTTC	TRBD1	-	TRBJ1-2	TRBV11-2
CASNGVSGNTIYF	TGTGCCAGCAACGGCGTTTCTGGAAACACCATATATTTT	-	few	TRBJ1-3	TRBV6-1
CASSQGGIAYEQFF	TGCGCCAGCAGCCAAGGCGGGATAGCCTATGAGCAGTTCTTC	-	-	TRBJ2-1	TRBV4-1
CATQGAGAEYNEQFF	TGTGCCACCCAGGGGGCAGGAGCGGAGTACAATGAGCAGTTCTTC	TRBD1	-	TRBJ2-1	TRBV11-2
CASSEGRNTGELFF	TGTGCCAGCAGTGAAGGGAGAAACACCGGGGAGCTGTTTTTT	-	many	TRBJ2-2	TRBV2
CAWNADRVAPEAFF	TGTGCCTGGAATGCCGACAGGGTGGCCCCTGAAGCTTTCTTT	TRBD1	few	TRBJ1-1	TRBV30
CASSFFQEAFF	TGTGCCAGCAGTTTTTTTCAGGAAGCTTTCTTT	-	many	TRBJ1-1	TRBV28
CASSSPRQGNEQFF	TGCGCCAGCAGCAGCCCTCGACAGGGCAATGAGCAGTTCTTC	TRBD1	few	TRBJ2-1	TRBV10-1
CASTPHDSYEQYF	TGTGCCAGCACTCCCCACGACAGCTACGAGCAGTACTTC	-	few	TRBJ2-7	TRBV12-3/TRBV12-4